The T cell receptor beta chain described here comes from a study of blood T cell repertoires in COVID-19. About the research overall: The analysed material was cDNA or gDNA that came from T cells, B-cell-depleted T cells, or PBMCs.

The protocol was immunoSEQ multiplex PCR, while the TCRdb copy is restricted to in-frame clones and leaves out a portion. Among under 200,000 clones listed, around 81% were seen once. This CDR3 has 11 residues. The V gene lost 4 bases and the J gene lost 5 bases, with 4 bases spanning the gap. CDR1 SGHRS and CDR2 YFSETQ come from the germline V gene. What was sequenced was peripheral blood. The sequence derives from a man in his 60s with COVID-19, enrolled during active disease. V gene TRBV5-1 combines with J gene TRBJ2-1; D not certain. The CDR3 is CASSPDNEQFF. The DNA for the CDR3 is TGCGCCAGCAGCCCTGACAATGAGCAGTTCTTC.